This TCR beta chain was sequenced in a study of cytomegalovirus exposure and HLA in healthy donors. As concerns this clone: Its antigen is not known.

Regarding the study as a whole: Most TCRs appeared rarely, but some public TCRs recurred in many donors. A later analysis reportedly found fewer N-insertions in an Asian-associated ancestry cluster than the roughly 670-donor mean. Segments of the TCR beta V type were, in most cases, productive about 90% or about 30% of the time in an earlier analysis. It is likely that the observed cluster of highly shared sequence variants was a sequencing artifact.

PCR was performed using 60 Vbeta and 13 Jbeta primers. TCRdb keeps only in-frame clones here, not all; method: immunoSEQ multiplex PCR. This sample contains nearly 200,000 clones. This TCR derives from a boy between 10 and 17 years old in good health and CMV-seronegative. The sequenced sample consisted of PBMCs.

The CDR3 loop is CASSEALGDSPQGYTF. Written as DNA, the CDR3 is TGTGCCAGCAGTGAAGCGCTTGGGGACAGTCCCCAGGGCTACACCTTC. This chain uses TRBV6-1 with TRBJ1-2; 7 bases map to TRBD1. This CDR3 has 16 amino acids. Trimming removed 0 bases from V and 8 bases from J; junction bases left unmatched: 12. Germline V CDR1 and CDR2: MNHNS, SASEGT.